These T cell receptor beta chains were read from a single sample in a study of T cell repertoires in cytomegalovirus infection. TCRdb fed the reads into MiXCR, producing one record per CDR3 protein. The table records 290,000 or so distinct CDR3 sequences, under 30% of them present only once. Sequenced: PBMCs. Source of these receptors: a human donor in good health (CMV status not recorded). Some clones in this sample may be carry-over from other donors' samples. CDR3s include the opening cysteine and the closing phenylalanine or tryptophan. The D gene is left open where the match is weak. The listing skips clone size in some rows; elsewhere it reads once, few, many or a size class.

NA many TRBJ2-7 TRBV7-9 TGTGCCAGCGGGACTCCCAGCTCCTACGAGCAGTACTTC CASGTPSSYEQYF
TRBD2 NA TRBJ2-7 TRBV5-4 TGTGCCAGCAGACCTATTCCTGGACTAGCGGGAGTGTACGAGCAGTACTTC CASRPIPGLAGVYEQYF
NA many TRBJ2-7 TRBV7-6 TGTGCCAGCAGCTTGGGATCCCTAAGCTCCTACGAGCAGTACTTC CASSLGSLSSYEQYF
NA few TRBJ2-4 TRBV20-1 TGCAGTGCGGCATATGAGGCCAAAAACATTCAGTACTTC CSAAYEAKNIQYF
NA NA TRBJ2-5 TRBV28 TGTGCCAGCAGTTTTGGCTGGCAAGAGACCCAGTACTTC CASSFGWQETQYF
NA NA TRBJ2-1 TRBV6-2/TRBV6-3 TGTGCCAGCAACCAGGGGAAACTCACAATAGGGGACAATGAGCAGTTCTTC CASNQGKLTIGDNEQFF
NA few TRBJ2-6 TRBV5-6 TGTGCCAGCAGCTTGGGGGGGGCTCGTGCTGGGGCCAACGTCCTGACTTTC CASSLGGARAGANVLTF
NA NA TRBJ1-6 TRBV6-6 TGTGCCAGCAGTTACCCTACAAGAAATTCACCCCTCCACTTT CASSYPTRNSPLHF
NA NA TRBJ1-5 TRBV20-1 TGCAGTGCTAGAGATGCCGCGGTCGGGAGCAATCAGCCCCAGCATTTT CSARDAAVGSNQPQHF
NA few TRBJ1-5 TRBV6-2/TRBV6-3 TGTGCCAGCAGGCGACAGAGCCAGCCCCAGCATTTT CASRRQSQPQHF
TRBD2 NA TRBJ2-3 TRBV6-2/TRBV6-3 TGTGCCAGCAAACCAACAGATTCTAGCGGGGGGTTCACAGATACGCAGTATTTT CASKPTDSSGGFTDTQYF
NA many TRBJ1-5 TRBV12-3/TRBV12-4 TGTGCCAGCCACCAAGGAGGGATCAATCAGCCCCAGCATTTT CASHQGGINQPQHF
TRBD1 few TRBJ1-1 TRBV27 TGTGCCAGCAGTTTATCCGCCAGGACAGGGGGTGAAGCTTTCTTT CASSLSARTGGEAFF
TRBD1 NA TRBJ1-4 TRBV28 TGTGCCAGCAGTCTCTGGACAGGGAAAAATGAAAAACTGTTTTTT CASSLWTGKNEKLFF